This TCR beta chain emerged from a study of metastatic and nonmetastatic thyroid tumors (dated by TCRdb to 2018 to 2020). As for the study more broadly: Repertoires were compared across peripheral blood and tumor or nodule tissue samples from malignant and benign thyroid patients.

Points the paper makes about the study in general: In both blood and tumor samples, malignant tumors were reported to have significantly higher TCR beta diversity than benign nodules.

The library was prepared using PCR. TCRdb names Illumina HiSeq 4000 as the instrument used. High-throughput sequencing was used to profile the CDR3 region of the TCR beta-chain in every patient. The authors' pipeline ran thus. A classifier to discriminate distant-metastatic papillary thyroid cancer patients was built from CDR3 differences across clinicopathological groups. The Shannon index was used to measure repertoire diversity, and the Morisita-Horn index was used to measure how similar tumor and blood repertoires were. TCRdb trimmed public reads at Q25 via fastp, called clones via MiXCR and kept in-frame beta chains. TCRdb assigned the V and J calls; the authors' analysis was not used. Here the sample has 20,000 to 25,000 clones; less than 15% occur a single time. The leading ten clones occupy about 15% of the sample. This clone was observed many times. Its antigen specificity is not known. No base-level quality is on record; no much larger clone is a single base apart.

No treatment had been received by any patient before thyroid surgery. Using T-cell receptor beta sequencing, the study looked back at clinical samples from patients collected from 2012 to 2018. Looking up the germline V gene (reference sequence) yields CDR1 DFQATT and CDR2 SNEGSKA. V and J lose 4 bases and 0 bases, and a span of 17 bases separates them. The CDR3 sequence holds 16 residues, the cysteine and phenylalanine included. Here the CDR3 DNA is all that survives: 48 bases in frame from base 1. This TCR was recovered from a female donor with papillary thyroid cancer or a benign thyroid nodule (not recorded which). Some clones in this sample may be carry-over from other donors' samples. Sequencing used tumor tissue. The chain is encoded by TRBV20-1 joined to TRBJ2-3; no confident D gene assignment can be made. The nucleotide sequence reads TGCAGTGCTACCCGACTCGATTCTTCTAGCACAGATACGCAGTATTTT. The translation is CSATRLDSSSTDTQYF.